In this sample, the clone carrying this T cell receptor (beta chain) turned up many times. What it binds is not known. The CDR3 has 13 residues. Germline CDR1 LGHDT, CDR2 YNNKEL (reference sequence). Trimming took 2 bases from V and 1 from J, leaving 5 bases between them. Template switching created a universal primer site, and the cDNA included unique molecular identifiers. TCRdb reanalysed the 5' RACE reads using MiXCR and keeps one entry per CDR3 protein. The sample holds more than 400,000 distinct CDR3 sequences; over 12% are singletons and the top ten take 0.44%. These data come from a study of identical twins. Findings of the study overall: Zero-insertion analyses might be partly confounded by invariant T cells like MAIT and iNKT. Excess sharing by twins proved weaker in beta out-of-frame sequences.

The same data also contributed to another study, on yellow fever vaccine responses in identical twins.

This sequence joins TRBV3-1 and TRBJ1-2; D unclear. The sequencing sample was made of CD4+ T cells sorted from blood. The TCR sequence derives from a woman aged 18-29 years in good health. The CDR3 DNA follows: TGTGCCAGCAGCCAAAGGGTTAACTATGGCTACACCTTC. Its protein product is CASSQRVNYGYTF. Full variable domain (remainder filled in from reference TRBV3-1 and TRBJ1-2): DTAVSQTPKYLVTQMGNDKSIKCEQNLGHDTMYWYKQDSKKFLKIMFSYNNKELIINETVPNRFSPKSPDKAHLNLHINSLELGDSAVYFCASSQRVNYGYTFGSGTRLTVV.